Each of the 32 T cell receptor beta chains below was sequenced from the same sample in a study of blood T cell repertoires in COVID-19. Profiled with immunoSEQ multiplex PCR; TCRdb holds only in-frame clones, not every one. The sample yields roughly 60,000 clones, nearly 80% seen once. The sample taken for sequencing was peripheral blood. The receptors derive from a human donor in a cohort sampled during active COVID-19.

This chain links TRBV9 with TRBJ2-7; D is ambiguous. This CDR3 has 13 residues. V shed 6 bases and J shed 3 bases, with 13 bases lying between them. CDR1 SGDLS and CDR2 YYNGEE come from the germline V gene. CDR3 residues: CASNQKEDYEQYF. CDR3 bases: TGTGCCAGCAACCAAAAAGAGGACTACGAGCAGTACTTC.

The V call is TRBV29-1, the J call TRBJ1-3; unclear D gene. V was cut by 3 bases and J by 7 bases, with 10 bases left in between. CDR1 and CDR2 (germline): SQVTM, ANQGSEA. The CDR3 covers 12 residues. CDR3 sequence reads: CSVDDGGNTIYF. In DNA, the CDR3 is TGCAGCGTTGATGATGGCGGGAACACCATATATTTT.

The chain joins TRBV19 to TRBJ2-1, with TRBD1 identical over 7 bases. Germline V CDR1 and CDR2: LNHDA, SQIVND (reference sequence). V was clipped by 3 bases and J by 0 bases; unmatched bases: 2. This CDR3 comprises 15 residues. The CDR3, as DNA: TGTGCCAGTAGTATTGAGGGGGCCTCCTACAATGAGCAGTTCTTC. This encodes CASSIEGASYNEQFF.

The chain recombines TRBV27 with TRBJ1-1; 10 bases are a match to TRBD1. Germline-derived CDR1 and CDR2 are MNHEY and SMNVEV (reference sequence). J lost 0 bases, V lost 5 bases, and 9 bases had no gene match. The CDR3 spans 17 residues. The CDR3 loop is CASSLKGTGVMNTEAFF. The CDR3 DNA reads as TGTGCCAGCAGTCTCAAAGGGACAGGGGTTATGAACACTGAAGCTTTCTTT.

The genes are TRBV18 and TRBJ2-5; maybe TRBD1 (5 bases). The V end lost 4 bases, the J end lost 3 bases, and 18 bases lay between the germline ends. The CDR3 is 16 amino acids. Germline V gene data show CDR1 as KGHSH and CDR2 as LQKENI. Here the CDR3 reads CASSQWPGRREETQYF. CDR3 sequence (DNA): TGTGCCAGCTCACAGTGGCCAGGGCGAAGGGAAGAGACCCAGTACTTC.

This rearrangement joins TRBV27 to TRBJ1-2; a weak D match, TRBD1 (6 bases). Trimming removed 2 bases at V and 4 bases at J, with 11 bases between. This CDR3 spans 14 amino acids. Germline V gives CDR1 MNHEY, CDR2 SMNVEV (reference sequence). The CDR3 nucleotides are TGTGCCAGCAGTTTAGTGACAGGCTCCTATGGCTACACCTTC. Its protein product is CASSLVTGSYGYTF.

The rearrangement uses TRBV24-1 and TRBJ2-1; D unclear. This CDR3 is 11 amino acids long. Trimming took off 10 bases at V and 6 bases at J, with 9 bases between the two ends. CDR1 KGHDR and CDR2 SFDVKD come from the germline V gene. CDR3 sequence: CATSRSNEQFF. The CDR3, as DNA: TGTGCCACTTCGAGATCCAATGAGCAGTTCTTC.

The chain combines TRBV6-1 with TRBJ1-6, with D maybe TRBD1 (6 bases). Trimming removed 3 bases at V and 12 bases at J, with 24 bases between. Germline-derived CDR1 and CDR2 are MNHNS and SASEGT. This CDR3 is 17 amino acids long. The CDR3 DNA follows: TGTGCCAGCAGTGAGGGGAAAAGCATCCCTCAGGGGTTACCCCTCCACTTT. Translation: CASSEGKSIPQGLPLHF.

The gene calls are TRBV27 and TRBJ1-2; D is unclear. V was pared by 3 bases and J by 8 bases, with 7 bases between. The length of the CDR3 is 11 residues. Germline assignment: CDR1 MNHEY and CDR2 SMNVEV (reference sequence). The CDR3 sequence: CASSFARGYTF. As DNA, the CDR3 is TGTGCCAGCAGTTTTGCCCGGGGCTACACCTTC.

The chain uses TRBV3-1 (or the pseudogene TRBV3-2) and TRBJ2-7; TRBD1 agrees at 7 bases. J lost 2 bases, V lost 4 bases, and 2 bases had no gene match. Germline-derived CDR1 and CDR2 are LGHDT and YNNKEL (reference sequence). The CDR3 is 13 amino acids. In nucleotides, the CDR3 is TGTGCCAGCAGCCTCGGGACAGCCTACGAGCAGTACTTC. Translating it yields CASSLGTAYEQYF.

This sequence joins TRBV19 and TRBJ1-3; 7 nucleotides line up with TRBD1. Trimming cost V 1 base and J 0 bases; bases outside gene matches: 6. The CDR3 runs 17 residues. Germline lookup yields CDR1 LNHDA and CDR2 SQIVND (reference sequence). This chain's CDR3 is CASSIALRGISGNTIYF. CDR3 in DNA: TGTGCCAGTAGTATAGCGCTCAGGGGGATCTCTGGAAACACCATATATTTT.

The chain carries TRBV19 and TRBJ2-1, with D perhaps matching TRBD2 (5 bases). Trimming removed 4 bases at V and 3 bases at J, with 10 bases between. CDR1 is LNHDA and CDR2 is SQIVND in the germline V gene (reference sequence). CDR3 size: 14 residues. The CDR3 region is CASSKYDYYNEQFF. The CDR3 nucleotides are TGTGCCAGTAGTAAGTATGACTACTACAATGAGCAGTTCTTC.

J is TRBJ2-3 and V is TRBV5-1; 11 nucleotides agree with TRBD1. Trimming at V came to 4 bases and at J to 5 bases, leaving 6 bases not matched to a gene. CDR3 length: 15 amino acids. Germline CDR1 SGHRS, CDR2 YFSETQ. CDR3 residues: CASSAGTGGVDTQYF. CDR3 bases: TGCGCCAGCAGCGCCGGGACAGGGGGTGTAGATACGCAGTATTTT.

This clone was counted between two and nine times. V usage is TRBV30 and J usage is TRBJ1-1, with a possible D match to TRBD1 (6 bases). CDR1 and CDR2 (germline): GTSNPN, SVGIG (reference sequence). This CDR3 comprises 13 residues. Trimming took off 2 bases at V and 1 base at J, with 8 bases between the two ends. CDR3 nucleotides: TGTGCCTGGAGTAGGGGACAGAACACTGAAGCTTTCTTT. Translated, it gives CAWSRGQNTEAFF.

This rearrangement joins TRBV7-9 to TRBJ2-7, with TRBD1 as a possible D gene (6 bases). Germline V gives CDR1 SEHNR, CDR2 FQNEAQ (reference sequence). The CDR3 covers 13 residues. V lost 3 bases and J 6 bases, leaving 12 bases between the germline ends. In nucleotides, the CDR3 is TGTGCCAGCAGCTTCAGGGGATCACTCGAGCAGTACTTC. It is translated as CASSFRGSLEQYF.

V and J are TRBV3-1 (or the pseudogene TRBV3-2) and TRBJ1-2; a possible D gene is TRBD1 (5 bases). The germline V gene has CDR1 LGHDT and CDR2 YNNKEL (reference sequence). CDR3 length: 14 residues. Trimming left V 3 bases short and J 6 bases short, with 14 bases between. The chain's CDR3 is CASSQTAKGHGYTF. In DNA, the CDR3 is TGTGCCAGCAGCCAGACTGCGAAGGGGCATGGCTACACCTTC.

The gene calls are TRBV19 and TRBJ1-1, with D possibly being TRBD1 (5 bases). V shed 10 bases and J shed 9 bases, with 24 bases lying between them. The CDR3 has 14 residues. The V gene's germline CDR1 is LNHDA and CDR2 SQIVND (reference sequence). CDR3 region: CATGWGGTPKKAFF. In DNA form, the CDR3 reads TGTGCCACCGGATGGGGGGGGACGCCTAAGAAAGCTTTCTTT.

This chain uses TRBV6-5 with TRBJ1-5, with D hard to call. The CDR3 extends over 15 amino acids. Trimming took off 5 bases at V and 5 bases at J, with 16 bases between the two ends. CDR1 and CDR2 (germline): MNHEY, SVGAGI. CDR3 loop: CASSPHGNTDQPQHF. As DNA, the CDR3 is TGTGCCAGCAGTCCTCACGGGAACACCGATCAGCCCCAGCATTTT.

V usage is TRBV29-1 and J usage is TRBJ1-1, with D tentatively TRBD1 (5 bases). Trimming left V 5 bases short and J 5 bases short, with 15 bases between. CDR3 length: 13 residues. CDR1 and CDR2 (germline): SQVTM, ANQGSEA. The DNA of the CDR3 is TGCAGCGTTTATCAGGGTCGCGTTACTGAAGCTTTCTTT. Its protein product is CSVYQGRVTEAFF. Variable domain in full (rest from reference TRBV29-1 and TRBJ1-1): SAVISQKPSRDICQRGTSLTIQCQVDSQVTMMFWYRQQPGQSLTLIATANQGSEATYESGFVIDKFPISRPNLTFSTLTVSNMSPEDSSIYLCSVYQGRVTEAFFGQGTRLTVV.

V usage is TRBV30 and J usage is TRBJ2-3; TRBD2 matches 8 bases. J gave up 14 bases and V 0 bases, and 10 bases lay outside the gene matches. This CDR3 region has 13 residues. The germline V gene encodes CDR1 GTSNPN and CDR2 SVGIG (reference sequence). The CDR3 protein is CAWSVPRAGVLYF. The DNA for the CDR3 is TGTGCCTGGAGTGTACCGCGAGCGGGAGTCCTGTATTTT.

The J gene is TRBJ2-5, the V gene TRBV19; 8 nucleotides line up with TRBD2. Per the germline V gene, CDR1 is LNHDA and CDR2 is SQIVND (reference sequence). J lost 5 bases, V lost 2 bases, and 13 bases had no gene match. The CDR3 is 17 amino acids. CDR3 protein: CASSILGQREYPETQYF. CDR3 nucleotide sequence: TGTGCCAGTAGTATACTGGGCCAGCGGGAGTATCCGGAGACCCAGTACTTC.

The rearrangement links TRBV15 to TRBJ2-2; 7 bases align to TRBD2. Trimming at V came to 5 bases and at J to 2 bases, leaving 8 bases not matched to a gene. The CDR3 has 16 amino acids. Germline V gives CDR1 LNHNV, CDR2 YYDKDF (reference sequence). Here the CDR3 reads CATSAYPGLNTGELFF. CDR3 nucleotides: TGTGCCACCAGCGCTTACCCGGGACTAAACACCGGGGAGCTGTTTTTT.

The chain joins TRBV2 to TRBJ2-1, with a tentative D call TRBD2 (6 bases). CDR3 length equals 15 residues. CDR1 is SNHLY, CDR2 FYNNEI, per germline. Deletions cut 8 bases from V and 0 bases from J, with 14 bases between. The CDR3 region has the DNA TGTGCCAGCGGAAAGGCGGGGAGCTCCTACAATGAGCAGTTCTTC. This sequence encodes CASGKAGSSYNEQFF.

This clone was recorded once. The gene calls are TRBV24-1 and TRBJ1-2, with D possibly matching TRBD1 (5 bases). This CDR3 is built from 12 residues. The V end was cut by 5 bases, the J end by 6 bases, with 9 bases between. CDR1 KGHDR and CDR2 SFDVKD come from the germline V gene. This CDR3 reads CATSAGDHGYTF. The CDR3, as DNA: TGTGCCACCAGTGCGGGGGATCATGGCTACACCTTC.

CDR3 protein: CASSLWEGEAFF. The CDR3 DNA reads TGTGCCAGCAGCTTATGGGAGGGTGAAGCTTTCTTT. The chain combines TRBV7-9 with TRBJ1-1, with unresolved D. Germline V gives CDR1 SEHNR, CDR2 FQNEAQ (reference sequence). Trimming removed 2 bases from V and 7 bases from J, with 8 bases in between. The CDR3 sequence is 12 residues long.

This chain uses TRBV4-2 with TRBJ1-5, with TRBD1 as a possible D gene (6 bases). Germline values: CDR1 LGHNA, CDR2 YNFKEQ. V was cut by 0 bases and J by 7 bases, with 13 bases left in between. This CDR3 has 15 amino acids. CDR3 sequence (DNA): TGTGCCAGCAGCCAAGAATGGCAGGGGAGCCAGCCCCAGCATTTT. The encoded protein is CASSQEWQGSQPQHF.

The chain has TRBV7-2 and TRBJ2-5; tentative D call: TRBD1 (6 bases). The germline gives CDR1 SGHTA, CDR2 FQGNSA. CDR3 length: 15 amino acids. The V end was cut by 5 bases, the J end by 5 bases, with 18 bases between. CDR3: CASSGQGGSQETQYF. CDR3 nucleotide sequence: TGTGCCAGCAGCGGCCAAGGGGGATCGCAGGAGACCCAGTACTTC.

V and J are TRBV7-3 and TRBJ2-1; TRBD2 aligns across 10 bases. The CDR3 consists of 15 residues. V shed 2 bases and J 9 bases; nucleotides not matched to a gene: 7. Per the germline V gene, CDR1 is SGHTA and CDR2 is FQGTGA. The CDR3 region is CASSLGSSGRAEQFF. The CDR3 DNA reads TGTGCCAGCAGCTTAGGCTCGAGCGGGAGGGCTGAGCAGTTCTTC. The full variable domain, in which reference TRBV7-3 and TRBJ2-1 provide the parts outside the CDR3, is GAGVSQTPSNKVTEKGKYVELRCDPISGHTALYWYRQSLGQGPEFLIYFQGTGAADDSGLPNDRFFAVRPEGSVSTLKIQRTERGDSAVYLCASSLGSSGRAEQFFGPGTRLTVL.

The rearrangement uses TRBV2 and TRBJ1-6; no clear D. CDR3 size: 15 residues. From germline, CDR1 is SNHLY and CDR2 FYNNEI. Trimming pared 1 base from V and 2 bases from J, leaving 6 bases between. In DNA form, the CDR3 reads TGTGCCAGCAGTGAAGGCAGGACCTATAATTCACCCCTCCACTTT. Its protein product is CASSEGRTYNSPLHF.

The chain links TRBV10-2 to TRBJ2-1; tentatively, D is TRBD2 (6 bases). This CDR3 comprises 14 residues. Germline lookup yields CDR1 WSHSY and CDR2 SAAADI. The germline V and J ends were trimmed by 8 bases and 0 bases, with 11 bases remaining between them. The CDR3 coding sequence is TGCGCCAGCGGATTAGCGGCCTCCTACAATGAGCAGTTCTTC. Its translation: CASGLAASYNEQFF.

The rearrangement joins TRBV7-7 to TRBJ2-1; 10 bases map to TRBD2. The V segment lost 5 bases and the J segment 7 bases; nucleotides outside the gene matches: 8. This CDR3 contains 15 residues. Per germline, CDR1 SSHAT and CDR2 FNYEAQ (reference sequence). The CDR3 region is CASSEGLAAVNEQFF. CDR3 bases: TGTGCCAGCAGCGAAGGACTAGCGGCGGTAAATGAGCAGTTCTTC. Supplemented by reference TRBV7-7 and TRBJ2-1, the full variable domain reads GAGVSQSPRYKVTKRGQDVTLRCDPISSHATLYWYQQALGQGPEFLTYFNYEAQPDKSGLPSDRFSAERPEGSISTLTIQRTEQRDSAMYRCASSEGLAAVNEQFFGPGTRLTVL.

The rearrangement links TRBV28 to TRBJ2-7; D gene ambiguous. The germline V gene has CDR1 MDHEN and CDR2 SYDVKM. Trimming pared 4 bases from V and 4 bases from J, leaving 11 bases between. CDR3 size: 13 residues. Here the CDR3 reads CASSSQRRYEQYF. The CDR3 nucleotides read TGTGCCAGCAGTTCGCAGAGGCGATACGAGCAGTACTTC.